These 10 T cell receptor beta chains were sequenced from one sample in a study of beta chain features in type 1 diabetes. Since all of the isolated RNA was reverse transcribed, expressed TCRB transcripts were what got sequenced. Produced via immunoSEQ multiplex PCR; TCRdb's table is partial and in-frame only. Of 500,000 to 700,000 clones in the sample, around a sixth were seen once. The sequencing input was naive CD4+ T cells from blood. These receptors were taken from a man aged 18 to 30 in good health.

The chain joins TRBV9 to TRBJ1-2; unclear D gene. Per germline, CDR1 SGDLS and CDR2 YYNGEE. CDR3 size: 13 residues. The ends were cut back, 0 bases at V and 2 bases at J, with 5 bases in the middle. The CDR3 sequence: CASSVAWNYGYTF. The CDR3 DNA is TGTGCCAGCAGCGTAGCGTGGAACTATGGCTACACCTTC.

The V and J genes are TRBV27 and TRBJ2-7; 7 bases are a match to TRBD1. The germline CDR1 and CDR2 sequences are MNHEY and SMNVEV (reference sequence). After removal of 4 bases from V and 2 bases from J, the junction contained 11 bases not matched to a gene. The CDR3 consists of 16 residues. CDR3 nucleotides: TGTGCCAGCAGTTCCAGAGGGGGCATATCCACCTACGAGCAGTACTTC. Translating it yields CASSSRGGISTYEQYF.

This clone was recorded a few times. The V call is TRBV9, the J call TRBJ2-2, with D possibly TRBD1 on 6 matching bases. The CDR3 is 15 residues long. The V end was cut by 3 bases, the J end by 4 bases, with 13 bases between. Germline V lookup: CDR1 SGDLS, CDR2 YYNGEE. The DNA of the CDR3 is TGTGCCAGCAGCGGGAACAGGGCTGGCACCGGGGAGCTGTTTTTT. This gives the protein CASSGNRAGTGELFF. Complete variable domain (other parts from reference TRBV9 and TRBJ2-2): DSGVTQTPKHLITATGQRVTLRCSPRSGDLSVYWYQQSLDQGLQFLIQYYNGEERAKGNILERFSAQQFPDLHSELNLSSLELGDSALYFCASSGNRAGTGELFFGEGSRLTVL.

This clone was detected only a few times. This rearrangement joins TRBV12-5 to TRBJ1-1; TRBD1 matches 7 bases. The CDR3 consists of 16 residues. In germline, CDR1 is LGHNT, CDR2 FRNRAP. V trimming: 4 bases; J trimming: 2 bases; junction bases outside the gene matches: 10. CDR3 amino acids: CASGSPRQGGNTEAFF. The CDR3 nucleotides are TGTGCTAGTGGTTCCCCCCGACAGGGAGGAAACACTGAAGCTTTCTTT.

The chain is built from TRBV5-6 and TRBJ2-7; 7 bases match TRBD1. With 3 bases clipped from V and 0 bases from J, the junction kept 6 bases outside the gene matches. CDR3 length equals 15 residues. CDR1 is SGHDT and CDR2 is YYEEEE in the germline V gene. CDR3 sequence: CASSSYRGSSYEQYF. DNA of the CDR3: TGTGCCAGCAGCTCATACAGGGGTAGCTCCTACGAGCAGTACTTC.

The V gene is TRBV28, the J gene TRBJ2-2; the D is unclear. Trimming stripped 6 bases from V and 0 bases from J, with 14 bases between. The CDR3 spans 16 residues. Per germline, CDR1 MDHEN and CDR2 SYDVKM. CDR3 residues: CASSHEMGSNTGELFF. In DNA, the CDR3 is TGTGCCAGCAGCCATGAAATGGGGTCGAACACCGGGGAGCTGTTTTTT. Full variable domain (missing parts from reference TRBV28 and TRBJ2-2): DVKVTQSSRYLVKRTGEKVFLECVQDMDHENMFWYRQDPGLGLRLIYFSYDVKMKEKGDIPEGYSVSREKKERFSLILESASTNQTSMYLCASSHEMGSNTGELFFGEGSRLTVL.

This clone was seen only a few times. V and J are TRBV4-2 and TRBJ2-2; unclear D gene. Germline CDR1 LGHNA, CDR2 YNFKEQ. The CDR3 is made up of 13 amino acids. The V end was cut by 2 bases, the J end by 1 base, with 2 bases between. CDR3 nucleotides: TGTGCCAGCAGCCAAATGAACACCGGGGAGCTGTTTTTT. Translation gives CASSQMNTGELFF.

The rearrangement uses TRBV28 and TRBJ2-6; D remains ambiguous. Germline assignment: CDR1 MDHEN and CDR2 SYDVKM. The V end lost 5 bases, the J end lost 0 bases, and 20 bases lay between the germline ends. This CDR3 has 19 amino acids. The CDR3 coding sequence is TGTGCCAGCAGTCCAATCCCGTTGTCGATCGCCTCTGGGGCCAACGTCCTGACTTTC. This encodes CASSPIPLSIASGANVLTF.

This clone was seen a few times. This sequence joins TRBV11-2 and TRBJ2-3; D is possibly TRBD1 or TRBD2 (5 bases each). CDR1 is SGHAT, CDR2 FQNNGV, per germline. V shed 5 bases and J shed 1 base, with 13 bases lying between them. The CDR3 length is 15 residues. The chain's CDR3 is CASSQRGSGTDTQYF. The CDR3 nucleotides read TGTGCCAGCAGCCAGAGGGGCTCTGGCACAGATACGCAGTATTTT.

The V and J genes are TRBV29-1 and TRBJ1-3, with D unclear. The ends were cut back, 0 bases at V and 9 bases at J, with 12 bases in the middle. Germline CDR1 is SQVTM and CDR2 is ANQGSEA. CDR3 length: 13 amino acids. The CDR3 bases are TGCAGCGTTGAAGATCCTTTATCGGCCACCATATATTTT. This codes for CSVEDPLSATIYF.